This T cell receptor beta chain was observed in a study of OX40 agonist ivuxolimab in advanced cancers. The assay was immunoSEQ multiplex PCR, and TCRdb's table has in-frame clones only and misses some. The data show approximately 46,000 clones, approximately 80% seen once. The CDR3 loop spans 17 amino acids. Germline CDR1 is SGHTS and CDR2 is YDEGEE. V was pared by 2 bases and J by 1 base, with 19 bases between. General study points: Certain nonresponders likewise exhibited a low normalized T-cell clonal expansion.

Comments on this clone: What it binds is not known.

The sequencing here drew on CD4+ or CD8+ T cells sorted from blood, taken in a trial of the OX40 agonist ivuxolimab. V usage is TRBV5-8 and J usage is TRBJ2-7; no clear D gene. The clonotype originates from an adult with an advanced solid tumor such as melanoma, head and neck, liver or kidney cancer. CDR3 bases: TGTGCCAGCAGCTTAGCTCAGCTTTATTTCACGTCCTACGAGCAGTACTTC. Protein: CASSLAQLYFTSYEQYF.